This T cell receptor beta chain comes out of a study of CD8+CD57+ T cells in acquired aplastic anemia. Study summary: Across the sorted CD4+ and CD8+ cells, DNA amounts averaged roughly 3.5 ug. Findings and caveats of the study: Any difference that existed in CD8+ Simpson's diversity between patients and controls was not significant. Around 27 sequences, all CD8+ CDR3, were shared between patients and controls.

The V end lost 3 bases, the J end lost 5 bases, and 13 bases lay between the germline ends. The germline V gene has CDR1 SGHTA and CDR2 FQGTGA. The CDR3 consists of 14 residues. TCR beta VDJ and CDR3 profiles were obtained from a genomic DNA template. MiXCR, applied by TCRdb to the reads, yields one record per CDR3 protein. The top ten hold roughly 50% of the sample, which has 150,000 to 200,000 distinct CDR3 sequences, less than 65% seen once. Notes on this clonotype: Its cognate antigen is unknown.

This TCR derives from a human donor with severe aplastic anemia or a healthy control (not recorded which). Sequences were obtained from sorted CD4+, CD8+, or CD8+CD57+ T cells (not recorded which) from PBMCs. The rearrangement links TRBV7-3 to TRBJ1-1; a weak D match, TRBD1 (5 bases). The CDR3 loop reads CASSLGVGRTEAFF. CDR3 sequence (DNA): TGTGCCAGCAGCTTGGGGGTGGGCAGGACTGAAGCTTTCTTT.